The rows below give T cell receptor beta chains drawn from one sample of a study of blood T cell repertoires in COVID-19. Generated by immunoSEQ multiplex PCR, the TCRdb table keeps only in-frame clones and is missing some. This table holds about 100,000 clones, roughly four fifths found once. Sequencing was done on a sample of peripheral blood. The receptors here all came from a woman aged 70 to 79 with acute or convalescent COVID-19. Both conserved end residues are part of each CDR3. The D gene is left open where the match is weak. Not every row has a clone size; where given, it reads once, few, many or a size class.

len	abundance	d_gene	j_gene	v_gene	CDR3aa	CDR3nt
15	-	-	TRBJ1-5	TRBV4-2	CASSQDWGANQPQHF	TGTGCCAGCAGCCAAGACTGGGGCGCGAATCAGCCCCAGCATTTT
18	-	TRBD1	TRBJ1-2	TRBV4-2	CASSPRGPVSIANYGYTF	TGTGCCAGCAGCCCCAGGGGGCCAGTATCGATAGCTAACTATGGCTACACCTTC
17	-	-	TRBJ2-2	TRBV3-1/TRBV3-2	CASSPPGGSRTAGELFF	TGTGCCAGCAGCCCCCCAGGAGGGTCTAGGACCGCCGGGGAGCTGTTTTTT
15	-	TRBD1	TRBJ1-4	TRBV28	CASSELTGDNEKLFF	TGTGCCAGCAGTGAACTAACAGGGGATAATGAAAAACTGTTTTTT
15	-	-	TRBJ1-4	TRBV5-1	CASSRGGGTNEKLFF	TGCGCCAGCAGCAGGGGCGGGGGAACTAATGAAAAACTGTTTTTT
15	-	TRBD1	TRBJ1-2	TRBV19	CASSIGSAGGYGYTF	TGTGCCAGTAGTATCGGGTCGGCAGGGGGATATGGCTACACCTTC
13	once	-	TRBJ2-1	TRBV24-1	CATSDLVPTVRFF	TGTGCCACCAGTGATTTGGTCCCGACAGTTCGGTTCTTC
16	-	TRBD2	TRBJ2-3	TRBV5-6	CASSPTGGRETDTQYF	TGTGCCAGCAGCCCCACCGGCGGGAGGGAGACAGATACGCAGTATTTT
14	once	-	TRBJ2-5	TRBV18	CASSLDGSQETQYF	TGTGCCAGCTCCCTAGACGGATCCCAAGAGACCCAGTACTTC
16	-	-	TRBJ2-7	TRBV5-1	CASSLAPSPSSYEQYF	TGCGCCAGCAGCTTGGCCCCATCCCCGAGCTCCTACGAGCAGTACTTC
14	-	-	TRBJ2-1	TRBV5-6	CASSYGGPYNEQFF	TGTGCCAGCAGCTACGGGGGACCCTACAATGAGCAGTTCTTC
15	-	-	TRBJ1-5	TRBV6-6	CASSLKREGGQPQHF	TGTGCCAGCAGTCTTAAGCGGGAGGGGGGCCAGCCCCAGCATTTT
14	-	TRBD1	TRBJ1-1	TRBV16	CASTGPGQGTEAFF	TGTGCCAGCACCGGGCCGGGACAGGGGACTGAAGCTTTCTTT
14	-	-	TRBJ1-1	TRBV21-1	CASSSQGEGTEAFF	TGTGCCAGCAGCTCACAGGGAGAGGGCACTGAAGCTTTCTTT
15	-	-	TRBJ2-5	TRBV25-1	CASSEPRLQGETQYF	TGTGCCAGCAGTGAACCCCGGCTCCAGGGGGAGACCCAGTACTTC
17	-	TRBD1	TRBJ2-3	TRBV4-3	CASSQDYTGGAVDTQYF	TGCGCCAGCAGCCAAGATTATACAGGGGGCGCGGTGGATACGCAGTATTTT
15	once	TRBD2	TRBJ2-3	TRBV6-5	CAILATSGRGNTQYF	TGTGCCATCCTAGCGACTAGCGGGAGAGGAAATACGCAGTATTTT
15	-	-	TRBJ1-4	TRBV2	CASSPQTGFNEKLFF	TGTGCCAGCAGTCCCCAAACAGGGTTTAATGAAAAACTGTTTTTT
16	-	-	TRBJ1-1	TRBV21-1	CASSEKGDREVSEAFF	TGTGCCAGCAGCGAAAAGGGGGACAGGGAGGTCTCTGAAGCTTTCTTT
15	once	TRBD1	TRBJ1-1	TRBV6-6	CASSPGTGSYAEAFF	TGTGCCAGCAGCCCCGGGACAGGGAGTTACGCTGAAGCTTTCTTT
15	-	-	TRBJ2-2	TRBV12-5	CASGFTSSSTGELFF	TGTGCTAGTGGTTTCACTAGCAGCTCGACCGGGGAGCTGTTTTTT
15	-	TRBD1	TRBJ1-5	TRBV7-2	CASAEMDRVDQPQHF	TGTGCCAGCGCAGAAATGGACAGGGTGGATCAGCCCCAGCATTTT
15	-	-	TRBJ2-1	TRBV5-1	CASSLSANSYNEQFF	TGCGCCAGCAGCCTTAGCGCCAACTCCTACAATGAGCAGTTCTTC
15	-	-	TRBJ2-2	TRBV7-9	CASILSGVGTGELFF	TGTGCCAGCATCCTCTCGGGAGTAGGAACCGGGGAGCTGTTTTTT
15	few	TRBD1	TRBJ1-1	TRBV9	CASSVQTGSDTEAFF	TGTGCCAGCAGCGTCCAGACAGGGTCGGACACTGAAGCTTTCTTT
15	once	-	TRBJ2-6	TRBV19	CASSTPAGGANVLTF	TGTGCCAGTAGTACTCCCGCAGGGGGGGCCAACGTCCTGACTTTC
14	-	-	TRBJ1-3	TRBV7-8	CASSLRRAGNTIYF	TGTGCCAGCAGCCTTCGGAGGGCTGGAAACACCATATATTTT
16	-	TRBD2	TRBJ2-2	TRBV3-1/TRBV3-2	CASSRSGRRNTGELFF	TGTGCCAGCAGCCGAAGCGGGAGGAGGAACACCGGGGAGCTGTTTTTT
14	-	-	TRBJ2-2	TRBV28	CASSLLDSTGELFF	TGTGCCAGCAGTTTATTGGACAGCACCGGGGAGCTGTTTTTT
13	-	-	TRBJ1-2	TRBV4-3	CASSESRVSGYTF	TGCGCCAGCAGCGAGTCTCGTGTATCTGGCTACACCTTC
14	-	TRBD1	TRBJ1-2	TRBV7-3	CASSPGQGPYGYTF	TGTGCCAGCAGCCCCGGACAGGGGCCCTATGGCTACACCTTC
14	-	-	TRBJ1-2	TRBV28	CASSRPGQGVGYTF	TGTGCCAGCAGTCGACCGGGACAAGGAGTTGGCTACACCTTC
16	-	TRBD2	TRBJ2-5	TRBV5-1	CASSLAGGMARETQYF	TGCGCCAGCAGCTTGGCCGGGGGGATGGCGCGGGAGACCCAGTACTTC
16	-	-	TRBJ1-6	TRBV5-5	CASSLSQGAWNSPLHF	TGTGCCAGCAGCTTATCGCAGGGCGCCTGGAATTCACCCCTCCACTTT
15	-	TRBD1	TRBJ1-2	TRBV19	CASSTWDSLWYGYTF	TGTGCCAGTAGTACTTGGGACAGCCTCTGGTATGGCTACACCTTC
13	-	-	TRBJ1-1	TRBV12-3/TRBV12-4	CASNSDRNTEAFF	TGTGCCAGCAACTCGGACAGGAACACTGAAGCTTTCTTT
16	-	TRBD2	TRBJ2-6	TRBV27	CASRRTSGSGANVLTF	TGTGCCAGCAGAAGGACTAGCGGGTCTGGGGCCAACGTCCTGACTTTC
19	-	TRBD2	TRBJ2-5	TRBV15	CATSSAPGLAGGEWETQYF	TGTGCCACCAGCAGTGCTCCGGGACTAGCGGGCGGTGAGTGGGAGACCCAGTACTTC
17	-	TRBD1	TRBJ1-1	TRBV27	CASSSLQGAGFLTEAFF	TGTGCCAGCAGTTCGTTACAGGGGGCCGGTTTTCTTACTGAAGCTTTCTTT
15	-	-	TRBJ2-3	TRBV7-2	CASSLGGSKKDTQYF	TGTGCCAGCAGCTTAGGAGGGAGTAAGAAAGATACGCAGTATTTT
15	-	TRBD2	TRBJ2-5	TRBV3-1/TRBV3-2	CASSQTSGGSETQYF	TGTGCCAGCAGCCAGACTAGCGGGGGGTCGGAGACCCAGTACTTC
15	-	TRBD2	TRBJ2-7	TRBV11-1	CASSFGLAYAYEQYF	TGTGCCAGCAGCTTTGGACTAGCGTACGCCTACGAGCAGTACTTC